The sequence of this T cell receptor (beta chain) was determined in a study of T cells in Graves' hyperthyroidism and ophthalmopathy. Authors of the study amplified TCR beta CDR3 regions from RNA transcripts. The HTBI primer set was used in a first-round RT-PCR of the TCR CDR3. Each CDR3 protein is one row after TCRdb ran MiXCR on the multiplex PCR reads. The table shows a few hundred thousand distinct CDR3 sequences, with about 15% occurring only once. Clinical symptoms, serum thyroxine and TRAb, thyroid ultrasound and orbital computed tomography were used for the diagnoses. The germline V gene has CDR1 LNHDA and CDR2 SQIVND (reference sequence). The CDR3 covers 12 residues. V was cut by 6 bases and J by 8 bases, with 11 bases left in between.

The sequencing sample was made of blood. The chain combines TRBV19 with TRBJ2-4; D unclear. This TCR derives from a woman younger than 35 with Graves' hyperthyroidism. This CDR3 is CASRSVTDIQYF. The CDR3 DNA reads as TGTGCCAGTAGGAGTGTTACAGACATTCAGTACTTC.